This TCR beta chain was recovered during a study of cytomegalovirus exposure and HLA in healthy donors. Overall study context: Roughly 89 million unique TCR sequences came from HLA-typed donors in an early release.

Vbeta (60) and Jbeta (13) primers were used in the PCR. Method: immunoSEQ multiplex PCR; TCRdb's copy keeps in-frame clones and lacks some. The repertoire holds 240,000 or so clones, with around 80% as singletons. The CDR3 loop spans 15 amino acids. Germline CDR1 reads GTSNPN; CDR2 reads SVGIG (reference sequence). Sequencing was carried out using PBMCs. The chain carries TRBV30 and TRBJ2-5, with D possibly TRBD1 on 6 matching bases. The closer fit of TRBJ2-7 to the DNA end suggests the J call may be wrong. The source of this sequence is an older woman in good health and CMV-seropositive. CDR3 nucleotides: TGTGCCTGGAATACTCGGACAGAAAAACCCTACGAGCAGTACTTC. Translating gives CAWNTRTEKPYEQYF.